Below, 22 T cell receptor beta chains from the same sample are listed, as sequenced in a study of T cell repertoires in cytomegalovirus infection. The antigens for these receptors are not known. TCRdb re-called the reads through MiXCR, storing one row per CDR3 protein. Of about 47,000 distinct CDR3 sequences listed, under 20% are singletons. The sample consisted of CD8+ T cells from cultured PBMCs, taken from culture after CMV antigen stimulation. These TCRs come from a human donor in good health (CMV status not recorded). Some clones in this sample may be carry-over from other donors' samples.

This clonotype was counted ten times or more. The CDR3 here is CASRPNHEQYF. CDR3 bases: TGTGCAAGTCGCCCGAACCATGAGCAGTACTTC. The chain has TRBV12-2 and TRBJ2-7. TRBV12-2 is termed a pseudogene. The CDR3 runs 11 residues.

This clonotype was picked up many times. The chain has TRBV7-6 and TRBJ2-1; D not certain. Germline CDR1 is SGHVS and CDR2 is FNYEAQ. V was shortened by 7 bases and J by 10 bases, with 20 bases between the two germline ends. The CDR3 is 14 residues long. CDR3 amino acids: CASTVIPGLKEQFF. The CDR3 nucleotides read TGTGCCAGCACCGTAATCCCGGGCTTAAAGGAGCAGTTCTTC.

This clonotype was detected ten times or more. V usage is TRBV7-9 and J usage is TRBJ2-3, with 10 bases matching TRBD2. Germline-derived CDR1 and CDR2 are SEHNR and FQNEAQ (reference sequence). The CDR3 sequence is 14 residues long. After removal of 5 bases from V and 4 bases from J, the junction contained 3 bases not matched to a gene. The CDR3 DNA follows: TGTGCCAGCAGCCCAGGACTAGCGGCAGATACGCAGTATTTT. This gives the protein CASSPGLAADTQYF.

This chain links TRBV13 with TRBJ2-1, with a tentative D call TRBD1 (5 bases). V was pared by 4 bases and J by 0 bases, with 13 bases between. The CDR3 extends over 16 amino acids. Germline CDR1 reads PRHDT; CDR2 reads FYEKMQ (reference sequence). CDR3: CASSSTESHSYNEQFF. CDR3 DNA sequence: TGTGCCAGCAGCTCGACAGAAAGTCACTCCTACAATGAGCAGTTCTTC.

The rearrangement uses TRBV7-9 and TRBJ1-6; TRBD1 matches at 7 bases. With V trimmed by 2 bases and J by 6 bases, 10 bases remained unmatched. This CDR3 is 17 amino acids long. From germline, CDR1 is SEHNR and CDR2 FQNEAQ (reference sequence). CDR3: CASSLRKGAVGNSPLHF. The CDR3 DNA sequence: TGTGCCAGCAGCTTAAGGAAGGGGGCAGTCGGTAATTCACCCCTCCACTTT.

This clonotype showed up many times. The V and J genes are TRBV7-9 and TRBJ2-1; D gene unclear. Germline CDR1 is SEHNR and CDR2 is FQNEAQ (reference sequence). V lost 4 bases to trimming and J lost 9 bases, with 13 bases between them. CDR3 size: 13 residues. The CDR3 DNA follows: TGTGCCAGCAGCTCCGGACCCGATGTTGAGCAGTTCTTC. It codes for CASSSGPDVEQFF.

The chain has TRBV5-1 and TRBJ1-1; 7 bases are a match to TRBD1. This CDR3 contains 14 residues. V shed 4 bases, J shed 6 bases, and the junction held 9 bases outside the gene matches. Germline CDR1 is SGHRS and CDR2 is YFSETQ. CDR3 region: CASSPWDSHPEAFF. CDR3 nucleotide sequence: TGCGCCAGCAGCCCCTGGGACAGCCACCCTGAAGCTTTCTTT.

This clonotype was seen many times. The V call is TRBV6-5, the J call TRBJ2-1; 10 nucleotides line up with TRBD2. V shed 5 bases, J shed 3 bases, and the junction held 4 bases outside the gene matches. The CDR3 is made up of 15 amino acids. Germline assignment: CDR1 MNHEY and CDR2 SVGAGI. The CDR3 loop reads CASSAGTSVYNEQFF. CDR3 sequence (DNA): TGTGCCAGCAGTGCCGGGACTAGCGTCTACAATGAGCAGTTCTTC.

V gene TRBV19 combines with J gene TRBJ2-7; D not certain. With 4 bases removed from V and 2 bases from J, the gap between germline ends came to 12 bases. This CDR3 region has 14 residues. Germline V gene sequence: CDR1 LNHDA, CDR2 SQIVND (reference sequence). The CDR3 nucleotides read TGTGCCAGTAGTAGAAACACATCTCCCTACGAGCAGTACTTC. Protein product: CASSRNTSPYEQYF.

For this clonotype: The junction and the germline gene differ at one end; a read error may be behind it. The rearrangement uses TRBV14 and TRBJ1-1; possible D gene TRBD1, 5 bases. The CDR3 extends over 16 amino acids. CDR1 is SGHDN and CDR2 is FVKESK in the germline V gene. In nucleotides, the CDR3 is TGTGCCAGCAGTCAAGAACTGGGGACTTTGAACACTGAAGCTTTCTTT. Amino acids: CASSQELGTLNTEAFF.

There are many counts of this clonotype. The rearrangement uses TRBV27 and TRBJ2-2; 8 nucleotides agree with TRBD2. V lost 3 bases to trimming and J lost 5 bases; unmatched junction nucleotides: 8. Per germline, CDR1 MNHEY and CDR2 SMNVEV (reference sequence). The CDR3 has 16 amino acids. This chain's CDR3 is CASSFIAGTPTGELFF. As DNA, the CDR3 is TGTGCCAGCAGTTTTATAGCGGGGACACCGACCGGGGAGCTGTTTTTT.

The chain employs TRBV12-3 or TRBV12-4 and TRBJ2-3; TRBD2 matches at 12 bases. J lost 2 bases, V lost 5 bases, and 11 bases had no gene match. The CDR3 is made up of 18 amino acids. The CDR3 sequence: CASSGVASGRGYTDTQYF. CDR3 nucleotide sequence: TGTGCCAGCAGTGGGGTGGCTAGCGGGAGGGGTTACACAGATACGCAGTATTTT.

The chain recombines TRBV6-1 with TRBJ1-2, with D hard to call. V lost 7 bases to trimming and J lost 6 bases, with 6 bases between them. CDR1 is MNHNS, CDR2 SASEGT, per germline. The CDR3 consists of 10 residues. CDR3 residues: CASTQNGYTF. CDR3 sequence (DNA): TGTGCCAGCACTCAAAATGGCTACACCTTC.

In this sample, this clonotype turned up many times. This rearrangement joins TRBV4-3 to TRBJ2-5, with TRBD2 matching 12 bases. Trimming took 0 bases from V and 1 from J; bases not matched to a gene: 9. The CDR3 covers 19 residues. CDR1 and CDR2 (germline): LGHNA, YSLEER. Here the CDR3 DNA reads TGCGCCAGCAGCCAAGATAGGGCTAGCGGGAGGGCCGGCCAAGAGACCCAGTACTTC. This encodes CASSQDRASGRAGQETQYF.

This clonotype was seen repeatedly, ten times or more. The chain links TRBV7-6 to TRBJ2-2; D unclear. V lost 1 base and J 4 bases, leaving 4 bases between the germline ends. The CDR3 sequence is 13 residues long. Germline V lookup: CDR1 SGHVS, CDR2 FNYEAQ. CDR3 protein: CASSLVATGELFF. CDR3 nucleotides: TGTGCCAGCAGCTTAGTTGCCACCGGGGAGCTGTTTTTT.

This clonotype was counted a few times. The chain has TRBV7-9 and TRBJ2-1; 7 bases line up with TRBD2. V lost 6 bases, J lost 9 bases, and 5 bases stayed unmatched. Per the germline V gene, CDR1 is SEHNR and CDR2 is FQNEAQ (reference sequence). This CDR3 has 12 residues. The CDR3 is CASRDSSGEQFF. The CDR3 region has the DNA TGTGCCAGCAGGGATTCTAGCGGTGAGCAGTTCTTC.

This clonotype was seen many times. The CDR3 coding sequence is TGTGCCAGCAGTTCCAGACTAGCGGGCGCCTACGAGCAGTACTTC. Translating it yields CASSSRLAGAYEQYF. The chain couples TRBV27 to TRBJ2-7; TRBD2 aligns across 10 bases. Germline values: CDR1 MNHEY, CDR2 SMNVEV (reference sequence). V lost 4 bases to trimming and J lost 2 bases; unmatched junction nucleotides: 5. The CDR3 has 15 residues.

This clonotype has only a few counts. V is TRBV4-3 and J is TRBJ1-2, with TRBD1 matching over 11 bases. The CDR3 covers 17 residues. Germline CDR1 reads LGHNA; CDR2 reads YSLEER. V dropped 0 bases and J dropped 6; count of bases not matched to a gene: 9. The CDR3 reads CASSQDGLGTGGDGYTF. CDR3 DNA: TGCGCCAGCAGCCAAGATGGGCTCGGGACAGGGGGTGATGGCTACACCTTC.

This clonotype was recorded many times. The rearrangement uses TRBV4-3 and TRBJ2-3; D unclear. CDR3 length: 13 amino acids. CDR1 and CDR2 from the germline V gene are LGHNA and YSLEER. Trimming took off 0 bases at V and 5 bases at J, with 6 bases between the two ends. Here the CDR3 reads CASSQDSRDTQYF. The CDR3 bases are TGCGCCAGCAGCCAAGATTCTAGAGATACGCAGTATTTT.

The chain's CDR3 is CASSLGRGLAGVGTGELFF. In nucleotides, the CDR3 is TGTGCCAGCAGCTTAGGCCGAGGACTAGCGGGAGTAGGCACCGGGGAGCTGTTTTTT. The chain employs TRBV11-2 and TRBJ2-2; TRBD2 agrees at 13 bases. The germline V gene has CDR1 SGHAT and CDR2 FQNNGV. CDR3 length: 19 amino acids. J lost 4 bases, V lost 1 base, and 9 bases had no gene match.

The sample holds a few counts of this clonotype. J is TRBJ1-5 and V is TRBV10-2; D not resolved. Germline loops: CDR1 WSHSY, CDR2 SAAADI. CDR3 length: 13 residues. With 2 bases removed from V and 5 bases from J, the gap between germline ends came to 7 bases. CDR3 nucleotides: TGCGCCAGCAGTGAGAATTCAGATCAGCCCCAGCATTTT. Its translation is CASSENSDQPQHF.

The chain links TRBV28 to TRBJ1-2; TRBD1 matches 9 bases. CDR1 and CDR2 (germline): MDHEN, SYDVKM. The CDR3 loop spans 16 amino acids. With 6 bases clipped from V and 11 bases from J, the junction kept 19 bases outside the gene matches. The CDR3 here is CASSPPTLGQGLKYTF. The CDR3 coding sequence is TGTGCCAGCAGCCCCCCTACCCTGGGACAGGGTCTTAAATACACCTTC.